The clone carrying this TCR beta chain was counted between two and nine times. Its antigen is as yet unknown. It was with 60 Vbeta and 13 Jbeta primers that the PCR ran. The method was immunoSEQ multiplex PCR; TCRdb's version includes in-frame clones alone and lacks a portion of them. The sample comprises fewer than 200,000 clones, roughly two thirds of which are singletons, and around 5% rests with the top ten. Germline assignment: CDR1 SGHNT and CDR2 YYREEE (reference sequence). The CDR3 is made up of 12 amino acids. V gave up 3 bases and J gave up 10 bases, with 13 bases separating them. The source of the sample is a study of cytomegalovirus exposure and HLA in healthy donors. Notes on the study in general: Common viral pathogens seemed, in a later analysis, to connect with several of the most significant clusters. Across all donors, roughly uniform sequencing depth was an assumption of the presence/absence analyses. Earlier analysis found most TCR beta V segments productive about 87% or about 30% of the time.

The chain joins TRBV5-4 to TRBJ1-2; possible D gene TRBD1, 5 bases. The source of this sequence is a woman aged 18-29 years in good health and CMV-seropositive. Sequencing was carried out using PBMCs. The chain's CDR3 is CASSSRQPPYTF. Written as DNA, the CDR3 is TGTGCCAGCAGCTCTCGACAGCCCCCCTACACCTTC.